One and the same sample provided the 14 T cell receptor beta chains below, sequenced in a study of blood T cell repertoires in COVID-19. The protocol was immunoSEQ multiplex PCR, while the TCRdb copy is restricted to in-frame clones and leaves out a portion. This sample carries around 81,000 clones, 86% of them seen once, and the ten largest clones take about 2.1%. Source material: peripheral blood. The origin of the receptors is a woman aged 60-75 years with acute or convalescent COVID-19.

The chain employs TRBV7-9 and TRBJ2-1, with D possibly matching TRBD2 (5 bases). The CDR3 has 13 residues. Germline assignment: CDR1 SEHNR and CDR2 FQNEAQ (reference sequence). Trimming removed 1 base at V and 10 bases at J, with 11 bases between. This CDR3 is CASSLDSSGEQFF. The CDR3 DNA reads as TGTGCCAGCAGCTTAGATTCCAGCGGCGAGCAGTTCTTC.

The CDR3 region has the DNA TGCGCCAGCAGCCCAAGGGACTTGAGTTCACCCCTCCACTTT. It specifies CASSPRDLSSPLHF. V is TRBV5-1 and J is TRBJ1-6; D is possibly TRBD1 (5 bases). Trimming cost V 4 bases and J 9 bases, with 14 bases left between them. Germline lookup yields CDR1 SGHRS and CDR2 YFSETQ. This CDR3 contains 14 residues. Complete variable domain (other parts from reference TRBV5-1 and TRBJ1-6): KAGVTQTPRYLIKTRGQQVTLSCSPISGHRSVSWYQQTPGQGLQFLFEYFSETQRNKGNFPGRFSGRQFSNSRSEMNVSTLELGDSALYLCASSPRDLSSPLHFGNGTRLTVT.

V usage is TRBV4-2 and J usage is TRBJ2-1; 13 bases fit TRBD2. Per the germline V gene, CDR1 is LGHNA and CDR2 is YNFKEQ. The V and J ends lost 4 bases and 5 bases, in that order; junction bases with no gene match: 2. This CDR3 region has 15 residues. CDR3 loop: CASSLGTSGDNEQFF. The CDR3 region has the DNA TGTGCCAGCAGCCTTGGGACTAGCGGGGACAATGAGCAGTTCTTC.

The chain joins TRBV30 to TRBJ2-7; 10 bases map to TRBD1. The V gene's germline CDR1 is GTSNPN and CDR2 SVGIG (reference sequence). This CDR3 region has 14 residues. The J segment lost 4 bases and the V segment lost 4 bases, leaving 7 bases of the junction unmatched. The CDR3 sequence: CAWNKGQGVYEQYF. The CDR3 nucleotides read TGTGCCTGGAATAAAGGACAGGGGGTTTACGAGCAGTACTTC.

This clone was counted once. The chain has TRBV29-1 and TRBJ1-2; D might be TRBD1 (5 bases). This CDR3 contains 15 residues. CDR1 SQVTM and CDR2 ANQGSEA come from the germline V gene. Deletions cut 0 bases from V and 5 bases from J, with 16 bases between. Here the CDR3 reads CSVEDRDTKGYGYTF. The CDR3, as DNA: TGCAGCGTTGAAGATCGAGACACAAAGGGGTATGGCTACACCTTC.

This chain links TRBV7-2 with TRBJ1-1; 9 bases map to TRBD1. The J segment lost 0 bases and the V segment lost 8 bases, leaving 4 bases of the junction unmatched. Per the germline V gene, CDR1 is SGHTA and CDR2 is FQGNSA. The CDR3 has 14 residues. The CDR3 region is CASDRGNMNTEAFF. In DNA form, the CDR3 reads TGTGCCAGCGACAGGGGGAACATGAACACTGAAGCTTTCTTT.

The chain carries TRBV28 and TRBJ1-2; no definite D call. This CDR3 is built from 13 residues. CDR1 is MDHEN, CDR2 SYDVKM, per germline. Trimming removed 6 bases at V and 5 bases at J, with 13 bases between. The CDR3 DNA reads TGTGCCAGCAGCCTTGGCAATACGTATGGCTACACCTTC. Translated, it gives CASSLGNTYGYTF.

The chain carries TRBV4-2 and TRBJ2-2, with 7 bases aligning to TRBD2. CDR1 and CDR2 (germline): LGHNA, YNFKEQ. The CDR3 has 18 amino acids. After removal of 0 bases from V and 0 bases from J, the junction contained 7 bases not matched to a gene. The CDR3 reads CASSQDSLAAANTGELFF. CDR3 sequence (DNA): TGTGCCAGCAGCCAAGATTCGCTAGCGGCGGCGAACACCGGGGAGCTGTTTTTT.

The CDR3 here is CAWSRGPNEKLFF. The CDR3 DNA reads as TGTGCCTGGAGTAGGGGTCCTAATGAAAAACTGTTTTTT. The chain carries TRBV30 and TRBJ1-4, with D possibly being TRBD1 (5 bases). This CDR3 region has 13 residues. Trimming shortened V by 2 bases and J by 3 bases, and 7 bases separated the two germline ends. Germline V gene lookup returns CDR1 GTSNPN and CDR2 SVGIG (reference sequence).

The chain employs TRBV11-2 and TRBJ2-3, with 7 bases aligning to TRBD2. The length of the CDR3 is 13 residues. Germline CDR1 reads SGHAT; CDR2 reads FQNNGV. With V trimmed by 3 bases and J by 5 bases, 2 bases remained unmatched. CDR3 sequence reads: CASSLGLKDTQYF. The CDR3 coding sequence is TGTGCCAGCAGCTTGGGACTAAAAGATACGCAGTATTTT.

V and J are TRBV2 and TRBJ2-2, with TRBD2 matching over 7 bases. Germline CDR1 is SNHLY and CDR2 is FYNNEI. CDR3 size: 14 residues. The J segment lost 0 bases and the V segment lost 6 bases, leaving 1 base of the junction unmatched. CDR3 DNA sequence: TGTGCCAGCAGGGGAGGGGCGAACACCGGGGAGCTGTTTTTT. This translates into CASRGGANTGELFF.

The V call is TRBV11-2, the J call TRBJ2-7; TRBD1 agrees at 10 bases. V was pared by 3 bases and J by 3 bases, with 8 bases of the junction left unmatched. Germline-derived CDR1 and CDR2 are SGHAT and FQNNGV. CDR3 length: 16 amino acids. This CDR3 reads CASSFSSGQGYYEQYF. The DNA for the CDR3 is TGTGCCAGCAGCTTTTCGTCGGGACAGGGGTACTACGAGCAGTACTTC.

The chain has TRBV4-3 and TRBJ1-4, with 9 bases fitting TRBD1. V was pared by 4 bases and J by 0 bases, with 0 bases of the junction left unmatched. The CDR3 covers 15 residues. Germline lookup yields CDR1 LGHNA and CDR2 YSLEER. The chain's CDR3 is CASSRDRATNEKLFF. CDR3 sequence (DNA): TGCGCCAGCAGCCGGGACAGGGCAACTAATGAAAAACTGTTTTTT.

The chain uses TRBV5-1 and TRBJ2-7; perhaps TRBD2 as D (6 bases). The CDR3 is made up of 12 amino acids. Germline V gene lookup returns CDR1 SGHRS and CDR2 YFSETQ. V was pared by 4 bases and J by 4 bases, with 9 bases between. The CDR3 region is CASSLDYYEQYF. The CDR3 nucleotides are TGCGCCAGCAGCCTGGACTATTACGAGCAGTACTTC.